These 15 T cell receptor beta chains originate from one sample sequenced in a study of Ad26.COV2.S vaccination and SARS-CoV-2 variants. Using immunoSEQ multiplex PCR, the repertoire was profiled, and TCRdb retains in-frame clones only, with some absent. The table has 400,000 or so clones, less than 90% seen once. Specified treatment: some 20 received Ad26.COV2.S at low or high dose, single or two shots; about 5 received placebo; per-sample allocation not given. The samples were gathered on day 63 after the first injection of vaccine or placebo. Sequenced here: peripheral blood, sampled in a trial of Ad26.COV2.S vaccine versus placebo. Receptors originate from a person aged 18-60 years who received the Ad26.COV2.S COVID-19 vaccine or a placebo.

This chain links TRBV9 with TRBJ2-5; 8 bases are shared with TRBD1. The CDR3 covers 16 residues. The germline V gene encodes CDR1 SGDLS and CDR2 YYNGEE. V was clipped by 0 bases and J by 5 bases; unmatched bases: 9. CDR3 coding DNA: TGTGCCAGCAGCGTAGCTCTCGGGACAGGCGGGGAGACCCAGTACTTC. It translates to CASSVALGTGGETQYF.

V gene TRBV5-1 combines with J gene TRBJ2-3, with TRBD1 matching over 8 bases. V gave up 5 bases and J gave up 5 bases; unmatched junction bases: 10. CDR1 is SGHRS, CDR2 YFSETQ, per germline. This CDR3 contains 15 residues. The CDR3 sequence: CASSEGTGPGDTQYF. CDR3 bases: TGCGCCAGCAGTGAGGGGACAGGCCCCGGAGATACGCAGTATTTT.

This clone occurred once. This chain joins TRBV7-2 and TRBJ2-7, with 7 bases lining up with TRBD2. Germline CDR1 reads SGHTA; CDR2 reads FQGNSA. The CDR3 extends over 14 amino acids. The trim removed 6 bases at V and 4 bases at J, leaving 9 bases unmatched. In DNA form, the CDR3 reads TGTGCCAGCAGTCCCCACCTAGCGGATTACGAGCAGTACTTC. The encoded protein is CASSPHLADYEQYF.

The chain recombines TRBV2 with TRBJ2-7; possibly TRBD1 for D (6 bases). Germline CDR1 reads SNHLY; CDR2 reads FYNNEI. CDR3 length equals 12 residues. Trimming pared 6 bases from V and 4 bases from J, leaving 10 bases between. The CDR3 is CASRGQIYEQYF. The CDR3 DNA is TGTGCCAGCAGAGGACAGATTTACGAGCAGTACTTC.

The chain employs TRBV6-5 and TRBJ2-7, with 8 bases lining up with TRBD1. CDR3 length equals 16 residues. CDR1 and CDR2 (germline): MNHEY, SVGAGI. The junction had 7 bases not matched to a gene; V was cut back by 2 bases and J by 1 base. CDR3 in amino acids: CASSYAGQGESYEQYF. For the CDR3, the DNA is TGTGCCAGCAGTTACGCAGGACAGGGAGAGTCCTACGAGCAGTACTTC.

This chain uses TRBV27 with TRBJ1-2; 8 bases are shared with TRBD1. The CDR3 runs to 15 residues. V shed 1 base and J 6 bases; nucleotides not matched to a gene: 7. Per germline, CDR1 MNHEY and CDR2 SMNVEV (reference sequence). The CDR3 sequence is CASSLYRTGGDGYTF. The DNA for the CDR3 is TGTGCCAGCAGTTTATATCGCACAGGGGGAGATGGCTACACCTTC.

The V gene is TRBV7-2, the J gene TRBJ1-6, with D maybe TRBD1 (5 bases). Germline V gene lookup returns CDR1 SGHTA and CDR2 FQGNSA. This CDR3 is 16 amino acids long. Trimming cost V 4 bases and J 7 bases, with 17 bases left between them. The CDR3 loop reads CASSSREGRANSPLHF. For the CDR3, the DNA is TGTGCCAGCAGCTCTAGAGAGGGACGGGCAAATTCACCCCTCCACTTT.

The rearrangement uses TRBV3-1 (or the pseudogene TRBV3-2) and TRBJ1-3; D is unresolved. This CDR3 spans 13 amino acids. Deletions cut 4 bases from V and 1 base from J, with 5 bases between. Germline V CDR1 and CDR2: LGHDT, YNNKEL (reference sequence). The CDR3 region is CASSLHSGNTIYF. CDR3 nucleotide sequence: TGTGCCAGCAGCCTTCATTCTGGAAACACCATATATTTT.

The table lists this clone with a few counts. The chain joins TRBV7-6 to TRBJ1-3, with TRBD1 as a possible D gene (6 bases). Germline V gene sequence: CDR1 SGHVS, CDR2 FNYEAQ. The CDR3 loop spans 16 amino acids. V lost 4 bases, J lost 0 bases, and 13 bases lay in between. The CDR3 bases are TGTGCCAGCAGCTCCCCCACAGGGAGCTCTGGAAACACCATATATTTT. This translates into CASSSPTGSSGNTIYF.

The chain uses TRBV7-6 and TRBJ2-3, with 9 bases fitting TRBD2. This CDR3 is built from 16 residues. V lost 0 bases to trimming and J lost 3 bases; unmatched junction nucleotides: 4. Germline values: CDR1 SGHVS, CDR2 FNYEAQ. The CDR3 loop is CASSLAARGGTDTQYF. The CDR3 bases are TGTGCCAGCAGCTTAGCGGCGCGGGGGGGTACAGATACGCAGTATTTT. The full variable domain, completed using reference TRBV7-6 and TRBJ2-3, is GAGVSQSPRYKVTKRGQDVALRCDPISGHVSLYWYRQALGQGPEFLTYFNYEAQQDKSGLPNDRFSAERPEGSISTLTIQRTEQRDSAMYRCASSLAARGGTDTQYFGPGTRLTVL.

This sequence joins TRBV6-6 and TRBJ1-1; maybe TRBD1 (6 bases). V lost 3 bases and J 6 bases, leaving 11 bases between the germline ends. The CDR3 is made up of 13 amino acids. Germline CDR1 and CDR2: MNHNY and SVGAGI (reference sequence). CDR3 sequence: CASSYNSGAEAFF. The DNA of the CDR3 is TGTGCCAGCAGTTATAACTCAGGGGCTGAAGCTTTCTTT.

The chain joins TRBV19 to TRBJ1-5; no clear D. CDR1 LNHDA and CDR2 SQIVND come from the germline V gene (reference sequence). This CDR3 contains 14 residues. Trimming removed 0 bases from V and 5 bases from J, with 8 bases in between. The CDR3 spells CASSIDRRDQPQHF. The CDR3 coding sequence is TGTGCCAGTAGTATAGATCGAAGGGATCAGCCCCAGCATTTT.

This sequence joins TRBV5-4 and TRBJ1-2; D gene unclear. The CDR3 has 14 residues. Trimming stripped 1 base from V and 2 bases from J, with 9 bases between. Looked up from germline, CDR1 is SGHNT and CDR2 is YYREEE (reference sequence). The CDR3 protein is CASSLRLQNYGYTF. The CDR3 nucleotides read TGTGCCAGCAGCTTGAGGCTCCAGAACTATGGCTACACCTTC.

The chain carries TRBV3-1 (or the pseudogene TRBV3-2) and TRBJ1-4, with no clear D. CDR3 length: 16 residues. Per the germline V gene, CDR1 is LGHDT and CDR2 is YNNKEL (reference sequence). The V end lost 0 bases, the J end lost 7 bases, and 15 bases lay between the germline ends. CDR3 in amino acids: CASSQDRGYGREKLFF. The CDR3, as DNA: TGTGCCAGCAGCCAAGATCGAGGGTATGGACGTGAAAAACTGTTTTTT.

The rearrangement uses TRBV5-1 and TRBJ1-5; TRBD1 matches at 7 bases. The ends lost 1 base at V and 7 bases at J; junction bases unmatched: 8. Germline assignment: CDR1 SGHRS and CDR2 YFSETQ. The CDR3 runs 15 residues. CDR3 DNA: TGCGCCAGCAGCTTGACAGGGGCAGGGCTCCAGCCCCAGCATTTT. Protein product: CASSLTGAGLQPQHF.